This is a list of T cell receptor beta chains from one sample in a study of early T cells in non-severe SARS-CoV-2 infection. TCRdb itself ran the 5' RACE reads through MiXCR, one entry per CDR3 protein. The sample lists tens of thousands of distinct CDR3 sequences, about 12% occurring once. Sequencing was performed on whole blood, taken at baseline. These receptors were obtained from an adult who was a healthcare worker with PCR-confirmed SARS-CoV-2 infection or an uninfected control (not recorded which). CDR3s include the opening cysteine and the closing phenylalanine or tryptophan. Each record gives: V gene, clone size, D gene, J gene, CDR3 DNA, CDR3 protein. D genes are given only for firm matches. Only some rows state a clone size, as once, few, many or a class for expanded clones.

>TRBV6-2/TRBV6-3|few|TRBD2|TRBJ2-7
TGTGCCAGCGGTAATAGCGGGTACGAGCAGTACTTC
CASGNSGYEQYF
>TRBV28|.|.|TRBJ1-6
TGTGCCAGCGGCGAGCTGGGGGGGCGTGGATCCTATAATTCACCCCTCCACTTT
CASGELGGRGSYNSPLHF
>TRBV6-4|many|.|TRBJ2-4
TGTGCCAGCAGTGACTCTGTAAACATTCAGTACTTC
CASSDSVNIQYF
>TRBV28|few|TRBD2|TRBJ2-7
TGTGCCAGCACTAGCGGACCCTACGAGCAGTACTTC
CASTSGPYEQYF
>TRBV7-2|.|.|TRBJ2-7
TGTGCCAGCAGCTCCGACACATTCGGGTACGAGCAGTACTTC
CASSSDTFGYEQYF
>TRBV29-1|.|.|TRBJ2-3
TGCAGCGTTGACACAGATACGCAGTATTTT
CSVDTDTQYF
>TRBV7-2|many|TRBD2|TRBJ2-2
TGTGCCAGCAGCATACTAGCGGGAGGGAACACCGGGGAGCTGTTTTTT
CASSILAGGNTGELFF
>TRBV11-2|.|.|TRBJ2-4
TGTGCCAGCAGCTTACTCAGTGGATCCAAAAACATTCAGTACTTC
CASSLLSGSKNIQYF
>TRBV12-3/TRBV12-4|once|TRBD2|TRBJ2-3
TGTGCCAGCAGTATGGGACTAGCGGGATCGAATACGCAGTATTTT
CASSMGLAGSNTQYF
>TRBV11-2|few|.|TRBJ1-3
TGTGCCAGCAGCCCCCAGCAGGCGTTGGTGTCTGGAAACACCATATATTTT
CASSPQQALVSGNTIYF
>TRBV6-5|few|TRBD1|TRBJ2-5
TGTGCCAGCAGTTACGGGGACAGGGGCGAGACCCAGTACTTC
CASSYGDRGETQYF
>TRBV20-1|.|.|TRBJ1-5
TGCAGTGCTAGAGGACAGGACAATCAGCCCCAGCATTTT
CSARGQDNQPQHF
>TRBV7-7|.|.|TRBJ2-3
TGTGCCAGCAGTCCAGACCTGGCGGATACGCAGTATTTT
CASSPDLADTQYF
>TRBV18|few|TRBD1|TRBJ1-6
TGTGCCAGCTCATCGGGACAGAACTATAATTCACCCCTCCACTTT
CASSSGQNYNSPLHF
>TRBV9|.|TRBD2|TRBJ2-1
TGTGCCAGCAGCGCCCGACTAGCGGGAGTAAATGAGCAGTTCTTC
CASSARLAGVNEQFF